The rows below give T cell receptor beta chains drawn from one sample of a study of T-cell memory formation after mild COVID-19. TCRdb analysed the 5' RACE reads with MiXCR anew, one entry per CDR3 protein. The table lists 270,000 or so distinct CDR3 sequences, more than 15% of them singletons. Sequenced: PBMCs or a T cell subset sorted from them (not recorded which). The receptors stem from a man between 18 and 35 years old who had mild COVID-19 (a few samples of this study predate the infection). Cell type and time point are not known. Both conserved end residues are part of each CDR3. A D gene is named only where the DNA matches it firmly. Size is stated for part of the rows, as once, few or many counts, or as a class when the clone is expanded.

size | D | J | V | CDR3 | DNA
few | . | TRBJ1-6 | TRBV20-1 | CSASLLATNSPLHF | TGCAGTGCTAGCCTCCTGGCAACTAATTCACCCCTCCACTTT
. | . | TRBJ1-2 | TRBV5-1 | CASSFGVNYGYTF | TGCGCCAGCAGCTTCGGGGTAAACTATGGCTACACCTTC
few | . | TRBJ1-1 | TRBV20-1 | CSVPQPFQAEAFF | TGCAGTGTTCCTCAGCCGTTTCAAGCTGAAGCTTTCTTT
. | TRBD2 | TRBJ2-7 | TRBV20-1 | CSANGGAAFYEQYF | TGCAGTGCAAACGGGGGGGCCGCCTTCTACGAGCAGTACTTC
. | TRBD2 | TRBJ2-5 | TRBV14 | CASSQRRGLPGGETQYF | TGTGCCAGCAGCCAACGCCGGGGACTGCCGGGGGGGGAGACCCAGTACTTC
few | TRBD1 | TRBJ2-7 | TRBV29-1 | CSARTGVRFHEQYF | TGCAGCGCCAGAACAGGGGTTCGTTTCCACGAGCAGTACTTC
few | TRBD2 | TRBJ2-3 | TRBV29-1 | CSTSLSGGDLTDTQYF | TGCAGCACTTCCCTTAGCGGGGGAGATCTCACAGATACGCAGTATTTT
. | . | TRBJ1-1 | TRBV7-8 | CASSLAILGRRGTEAFF | TGTGCCAGCAGCTTAGCAATTTTAGGTCGCAGGGGCACTGAAGCTTTCTTT
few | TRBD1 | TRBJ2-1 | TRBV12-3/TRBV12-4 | CASSKTGGHNEQFF | TGTGCCAGCAGTAAGACAGGGGGCCACAATGAGCAGTTCTTC
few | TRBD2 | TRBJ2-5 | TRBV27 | CASSLTSGSQETQYF | TGTGCCAGCAGTTTAACTAGCGGGAGTCAAGAGACCCAGTACTTC
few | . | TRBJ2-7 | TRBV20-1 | CSARRDTSSYEQYF | TGCAGTGCTAGGAGGGACACGAGCTCCTACGAGCAGTACTTC
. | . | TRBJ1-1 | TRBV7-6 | CASSSQELNTEAFF | TGTGCCAGCAGCTCCCAGGAGTTGAACACTGAAGCTTTCTTT
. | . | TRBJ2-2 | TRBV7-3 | CASSSTGYTGELFF | TGTGCCAGCAGCTCAACAGGGTACACCGGGGAGCTGTTTTTT
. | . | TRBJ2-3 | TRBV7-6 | CASSLNGFTDTQYF | TGTGCCAGCAGCTTAAACGGATTCACAGATACGCAGTATTTT
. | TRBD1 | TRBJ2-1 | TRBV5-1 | CASSLWTGLYEQFF | TGCGCCAGCAGCTTGTGGACAGGGTTGTATGAGCAGTTCTTC
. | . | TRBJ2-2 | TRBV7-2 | CASSLELAIRELFF | TGTGCCAGCAGCTTAGAACTAGCTATCAGGGAGCTGTTTTTT